This entry lists 28 T cell receptor beta chains sequenced from one sample in a study of shared clonotypes between healthy human individuals. Sequencing was performed with immunoSEQ multiplex PCR; in TCRdb, only in-frame clones are kept and a portion is missing. Of 400,000 to 500,000 clones in the sample, 75% to 85% were seen once. The specimen was PBMCs. The source of these receptors is a woman aged 40 to 50 in good health. Some clones in this sample may be carry-over from other donors' samples.

This chain links TRBV5-4 with TRBJ2-3, with D perhaps matching TRBD1 or TRBD2 (6 bases each). Germline CDR1 is SGHNT and CDR2 is YYREEE (reference sequence). With 6 bases removed from V and 0 bases from J, the gap between germline ends came to 17 bases. This CDR3 is built from 16 residues. CDR3: CASTNTGGLSTDTQYF. CDR3 DNA: TGTGCCAGCACCAACACCGGGGGCCTAAGCACAGATACGCAGTATTTT.

This chain's CDR3 is CASSLAGGLYGYTF. CDR3 DNA sequence: TGTGCCAGCAGCTTAGCGGGAGGTCTATATGGCTACACCTTC. The chain joins TRBV7-2 to TRBJ1-2, with D hard to call. The V gene's germline CDR1 is SGHTA and CDR2 FQGNSA. The CDR3 runs to 14 residues. The V end was cut by 0 bases, the J end by 5 bases, with 10 bases between.

This clone showed up just a few times. The chain combines TRBV12-5 with TRBJ2-1, with TRBD2 matching over 13 bases. The CDR3 has 15 amino acids. Unmatched junction bases numbered 5, after V lost 6 bases and J lost 6 bases. Germline CDR1 and CDR2: LGHNT and FRNRAP. The CDR3 region is CASGRTSGRANEQFF. The CDR3 nucleotides read TGTGCTAGTGGCCGCACTAGCGGGAGGGCCAATGAGCAGTTCTTC.

V usage is TRBV28 and J usage is TRBJ1-4; 7 bases fit TRBD1. This CDR3 is built from 12 residues. Germline CDR1 and CDR2: MDHEN and SYDVKM. The V segment lost 5 bases and the J segment 7 bases; nucleotides outside the gene matches: 1. CDR3 DNA sequence: TGTGCCAGCAGTGCAGGGGGTGAAAAACTGTTTTTT. Its protein product is CASSAGGEKLFF.

In the case of this clone: This is likely an artifact of a read error, given a far larger clone one base away. The sample contains more than one DNA sequence encoding this CDR3. The gene calls are TRBV7-9 and TRBJ1-1; D may be TRBD1 (5 bases). The length of the CDR3 is 14 residues. Germline values: CDR1 SEHNR, CDR2 FQNEAQ (reference sequence). The V and J ends lost 5 bases and 6 bases respectively, with 16 bases between them. CDR3 protein: CASSESGQGAEAFF. DNA of the CDR3: TGTGCCAGCAGCGAGTCCGGGCAGGGCGCTGAAGCTTTCTTT.

The chain couples TRBV6-5 to TRBJ2-7; 8 bases match TRBD2. The trim removed 2 bases at V and 2 bases at J, leaving 2 bases unmatched. CDR3 length: 14 amino acids. Germline V gene lookup returns CDR1 MNHEY and CDR2 SVGAGI. Here the CDR3 DNA reads TGTGCCAGCAGTTACACTAGCGGCGCCTACGAGCAGTACTTC. Translation gives CASSYTSGAYEQYF.

This clone is a singleton in its sample. The CDR3 sequence is CASSPNLAKNIQYF. In DNA, the CDR3 is TGTGCCAGCAGCCCTAACCTAGCCAAAAACATTCAGTACTTC. The chain joins TRBV7-9 to TRBJ2-4, with D uncertain. This CDR3 has 14 amino acids. V lost 5 bases to trimming and J lost 0 bases, with 8 bases between them. Germline assignment: CDR1 SEHNR and CDR2 FQNEAQ (reference sequence).

The chain couples TRBV23-1 to TRBJ2-3; D may be TRBD2 (5 bases). TRBV23-1 is assigned to the ORF class and has an uncertain function. This CDR3 comprises 17 residues. Trimming took 0 bases from V and 2 from J, leaving 15 bases between them. For the CDR3, the DNA is TGCGCCAGCAGTCAATCGTGGTCTAGCCTGCTCACAGATACGCAGTATTTT. This translates into CASSQSWSSLLTDTQYF.

The V call is TRBV27, the J call TRBJ2-7; D could derive from TRBD1 or TRBD2 (5 bases each). Germline V gene lookup returns CDR1 MNHEY and CDR2 SMNVEV (reference sequence). This CDR3 region has 14 residues. V was clipped by 2 bases and J by 4 bases, with 12 bases between them. CDR3: CASSLGGTVYEQYF. The DNA of the CDR3 is TGTGCCAGCAGTTTAGGGGGAACCGTATACGAGCAGTACTTC.

V usage is TRBV19 and J usage is TRBJ1-4; 11 nucleotides align to TRBD1. CDR1 and CDR2 (germline): LNHDA, SQIVND (reference sequence). V lost 5 bases to trimming and J lost 8 bases; unmatched junction nucleotides: 10. This CDR3 is 16 amino acids long. The CDR3 spells CASSLVGGQGGEKLFF. CDR3 nucleotide sequence: TGTGCCAGTAGTCTGGTCGGGGGACAGGGGGGCGAAAAACTGTTTTTT.

This chain joins TRBV30 and TRBJ2-1; the match to TRBD2 covers 9 bases. This CDR3 is built from 13 residues. Germline CDR1 and CDR2: GTSNPN and SVGIG (reference sequence). J was trimmed by 10 bases and V by 4 bases; bases with no gene match: 8. The CDR3 sequence: CAWNIGREGEQFF. The CDR3 bases are TGTGCCTGGAACATCGGGCGGGAGGGCGAGCAGTTCTTC.

The chain combines TRBV4-3 with TRBJ2-3; 7 nucleotides match TRBD2. CDR3 size: 16 residues. The ends lost 6 bases at V and 0 bases at J; junction bases unmatched: 9. Germline-derived CDR1 and CDR2 are LGHNA and YSLEER. Here the CDR3 DNA reads TGCGCCAGCAGTCGAGGAGGCGGGAGTAGCACAGATACGCAGTATTTT. Amino acid sequence: CASSRGGGSSTDTQYF.

The V and J genes are TRBV2 and TRBJ2-7; 11 bases align to TRBD2. Germline V gene sequence: CDR1 SNHLY, CDR2 FYNNEI. Germline trimming cut 7 bases from V and 4 bases from J; bases unmatched to any gene: 9. The CDR3 loop spans 15 amino acids. The DNA for the CDR3 is TGTGCCAGCAAAACTCTAGCGGGAGGAGGTTACGAGCAGTACTTC. Residues: CASKTLAGGGYEQYF.

J is TRBJ1-1 and V is TRBV6-5; no reliable D call. The CDR3 contains 13 residues. Germline-derived CDR1 and CDR2 are MNHEY and SVGAGI. The V gene lost 2 bases and the J gene lost 4 bases, with 8 bases spanning the gap. CDR3 loop: CASSYDGITEAFF. CDR3 DNA sequence: TGTGCCAGCAGTTACGATGGGATCACTGAAGCTTTCTTT.

This clone was counted ten times or more. Other DNA sequences in the same sample also yield this CDR3. The V call is TRBV29-1, the J call TRBJ2-2; 8 positions agree with TRBD2. V shed 4 bases and J 7 bases; nucleotides not matched to a gene: 14. From germline, CDR1 is SQVTM and CDR2 ANQGSEA. The CDR3 contains 16 residues. The CDR3 sequence: CSVVGGPAGASGELFF. The CDR3 nucleotides are TGCAGCGTTGTAGGTGGTCCAGCGGGAGCTAGCGGGGAGCTGTTTTTT.

CDR3 nucleotides: TGTGCCAGCAGTTTAGTGGGGCCGAACACTGAAGCTTTCTTT. Translating it yields CASSLVGPNTEAFF. The chain is built from TRBV4-2 and TRBJ1-1; a weak D match, TRBD1 (5 bases). This CDR3 region has 14 residues. CDR1 is LGHNA, CDR2 YNFKEQ, per germline. V was shortened by 6 bases and J by 1 base, with 12 bases between the two germline ends.

The V gene is TRBV18, the J gene TRBJ2-7; 9 bases line up with TRBD1. The CDR3 runs to 14 residues. Germline V gene data show CDR1 as KGHSH and CDR2 as LQKENI. Trimming took 6 bases from V and 4 from J; bases not matched to a gene: 7. The CDR3 loop reads CASSSTGGRYEQYF. DNA of the CDR3: TGTGCCAGCTCGTCGACAGGGGGGAGATACGAGCAGTACTTC.

The rearrangement uses TRBV6-1 and TRBJ1-1, with D maybe TRBD1 (6 bases). The germline CDR1 and CDR2 sequences are MNHNS and SASEGT. There are 12 residues in the CDR3. The V and J ends lost 10 bases and 7 bases respectively, with 16 bases between them. CDR3 nucleotide sequence: TGTGCCACCCGTGGAGGGGGAGTTGAAGCTTTCTTT. Translation gives CATRGGGVEAFF.

The gene calls are TRBV19 and TRBJ1-1; D remains ambiguous. CDR3 length: 13 amino acids. Germline assignment: CDR1 LNHDA and CDR2 SQIVND (reference sequence). The V end was cut by 4 bases, the J end by 1 base, with 7 bases between. CDR3 DNA sequence: TGTGCCAGTAGTACCCCTGCGAACACTGAAGCTTTCTTT. Amino acids: CASSTPANTEAFF.

V and J are TRBV7-9 and TRBJ2-2, with 7 nucleotides matching TRBD1. From germline, CDR1 is SEHNR and CDR2 FQNEAQ (reference sequence). The ends lost 2 bases at V and 4 bases at J; junction bases unmatched: 7. There are 16 residues in the CDR3. DNA for the CDR3: TGTGCCAGCAGCTTACAGACAGGGATCCCCACCGGGGAGCTGTTTTTT. It specifies CASSLQTGIPTGELFF.

The chain has TRBV4-2 and TRBJ2-1; TRBD2 is a possible D gene (6 bases). CDR3 size: 11 residues. Germline CDR1 is LGHNA and CDR2 is YNFKEQ. V lost 0 bases and J lost 15, with 9 bases in between. As DNA, the CDR3 is TGTGCCAGCAGCCAAGACGGGAGCTGGTTCTTC. It is translated as CASSQDGSWFF.

A note on this clone: A far larger clone is just one base off, so this is likely a read error. The chain has TRBV2 and TRBJ1-5; D not resolved. The V end lost 2 bases, the J end lost 5 bases, and 10 bases lay between the germline ends. CDR3 size: 14 residues. Germline V gene data show CDR1 as SNHLY and CDR2 as FYNNEI. CDR3 nucleotides: TGTGCCAGCAGTGAATTGGACGGCGATCAGCCCCAGCATTTT. Amino acid sequence: CASSELDGDQPQHF.

This clone appeared a few times. This chain links TRBV28 with TRBJ1-4, with TRBD1 matching 9 bases. Germline assignment: CDR1 MDHEN and CDR2 SYDVKM. With 6 bases clipped from V and 6 bases from J, the junction kept 8 bases outside the gene matches. The CDR3 sequence is 15 residues long. The CDR3 DNA follows: TGTGCCAGCAGGGGATGGACAGGGGACCATGAAAAACTGTTTTTT. It translates to CASRGWTGDHEKLFF.

The V and J genes are TRBV27 and TRBJ2-5; no clear D gene. Trimming stripped 2 bases from V and 14 bases from J, with 18 bases between. Germline CDR1 and CDR2: MNHEY and SMNVEV (reference sequence). The CDR3 totals 13 residues. CDR3 in DNA: TGTGCCAGCAGTTTACAAGTCGCTGGACGGTCCTACTTC. Protein product: CASSLQVAGRSYF.

The V and J genes are TRBV10-3 and TRBJ2-3, with 10 bases fitting TRBD2. V was clipped by 6 bases and J by 4 bases; unmatched bases: 13. The CDR3 contains 17 residues. Germline CDR1 and CDR2: ENHRY and SYGVKD. Written as DNA, the CDR3 is TGTGCCATCAGGACGCCACTAGCGGGGACTTTGTCAGATACGCAGTATTTT. Translating gives CAIRTPLAGTLSDTQYF.

The chain carries TRBV5-1 and TRBJ1-1, with 8 bases identical to TRBD1. There are 14 residues in the CDR3. J was trimmed by 3 bases and V by 3 bases; bases with no gene match: 4. The V gene's germline CDR1 is SGHRS and CDR2 YFSETQ. CDR3 sequence reads: CASSSGGGYTEAFF. In DNA, the CDR3 is TGCGCCAGCAGCTCAGGGGGCGGGTACACTGAAGCTTTCTTT.

CDR3 DNA: TGTGCCATCAGAAAGGACAGGGGTAACGATGAGCAGTTCTTC. Translation gives CAIRKDRGNDEQFF. The chain joins TRBV10-3 to TRBJ2-1; TRBD1 matches at 9 bases. Per germline, CDR1 ENHRY and CDR2 SYGVKD. V shed 6 bases and J 8 bases; nucleotides not matched to a gene: 8. This CDR3 has 14 amino acids.

This clone was recorded a few times. Other DNA sequences of this sample code for an identical CDR3. The chain joins TRBV18 to TRBJ2-1, with TRBD2 identical over 13 bases. The CDR3 has 15 residues. J was trimmed by 4 bases and V by 4 bases; bases with no gene match: 1. Germline CDR1 is KGHSH and CDR2 is LQKENI. The CDR3 here is CASSLGLAGYNEQFF. The CDR3 coding sequence is TGTGCCAGCTCACTGGGACTAGCGGGGTACAATGAGCAGTTCTTC. Based on the CDR3 plus reference TRBV18 and TRBJ2-1, the full variable domain is NAGVMQNPRHLVRRRGQEARLRCSPMKGHSHVYWYRQLPEEGLKFMVYLQKENIIDESGMPKERFSAEFPKEGPSILRIQQVVRGDSAAYFCASSLGLAGYNEQFFGPGTRLTVL.